This T cell receptor beta chain was obtained from a study of CD8 T cells in Susac syndrome. RNA, at about 0.45 to 1 ug, was reverse transcribed with random hexamers. An immunoSEQ multiplex PCR amplified TCR beta CDR3 over 54 Vbeta and 13 Jbeta. TCRdb fed the immunoSEQ multiplex PCR reads into MiXCR, producing one record per CDR3 protein. This repertoire shows 100,000 to 150,000 distinct CDR3 sequences, 90% to 95% found once; its top ten account for 0.093%. The CDR3 loop spans 13 amino acids. V shed 4 bases and J shed 3 bases, with 12 bases lying between them. Germline loops: CDR1 SQVTM, CDR2 ANQGSEA. TCR beta sequencing was performed on blood CD8+ and CD4+ T cells.

The clonotype comes from a human donor with multiple sclerosis. Input material: CD4+ T cells from PBMCs. J is TRBJ1-2 and V is TRBV29-1; no definite D call. The CDR3: CSVGVGFDYGYTF. DNA of the CDR3: TGCAGCGTTGGGGTAGGGTTCGACTATGGCTACACCTTC.